The source of this T cell receptor (beta chain) is a study of cytotoxic CD8 clonotypes in ibrutinib-treated CLL (dated by TCRdb to the early 2020s). Broadly, across the study: In this cohort, 15 or so patients were treatment-naive and under 13 were relapsed/refractory, while under 18 had unmutated IGHV. Responses were partial in roughly 25 patients and complete in 2; after median around 65 months follow-up, some 14 stayed in remission and about 12 progressed. Patients were still on ibrutinib when every remission and progressive disease sample was collected. On average, each sample had about 250,000 productive templates and more than 85,000 productive rearrangements. Samples at response were collected after a median of roughly 13 months of treatment, with a range of about 6 to 36 months. Cryopreserved peripheral blood mononuclear cells were collected before treatment, at response, and at either disease progression or sustained remission. Of the 90 or so participants in the trial, 25 to 30 had longitudinal samples available. What the authors observed across the whole study: Public clonotypes were found to be uncommon and were observed to contract or remain stable during treatment; the increase in clonality was shown to reflect expansion of private clonotypes at ibrutinib response. Clonality rose at ibrutinib response, remained stable during sustained remission, and dropped back toward baseline at progression. Sustained-remission and progressing patients did not have matched sampling times, and lymph node repertoires were not examined. At baseline, clonality was higher than in age-matched healthy donors and showed a strong correlation with circulating CD8+ T-cell counts.

Note on this clone: The clone's antigen remains unknown. Base qualities are not at hand, and no much larger clone is one base apart.

On a MiSeq, deep resolution sequencing aimed for a depth between 1 in 1 million and 1 in 200,000 T cells, with each clonotype covered roughly 10x on average. The immunoSEQ hsTCRB Kit was used to generate TCR beta libraries. As for the original processing: The data were analyzed with ImmunoSEQ Analyzer and ImmunoSEQ Data Assistant, and V, D and J gene assignments followed IMGT definitions. Clonality, with values ranging from 0 to 1, was calculated as one minus the normalized Shannon entropy of productive rearrangement frequencies. Only overrepresented clonotypes making up at least 0.05% of the repertoire of each patient were included in the public clonotype analysis. Repertoires from some 14 age-matched healthy donors in immuneACCESS were used as clonality controls. This immuneACCESS table, as held by TCRdb, lists in-frame sequences with V and J called but not all clones. Of the missing ones, under half trace to an unresolved V gene in checked studies; the others have no known cause. Clone size and the V and J calls come from that table; the DNA yielded D and trimming. The table for this sample lists 150,000 to 200,000 clones; roughly 90% of them were counted only once. Together, the top ten hold approximately 2.9% of the sample.

CDR1 and CDR2, looked up from the germline V gene (reference sequence), are DFQATT and SNEGSKA. Trimming takes 6 bases from V and 8 bases from J, and the germline ends sit 10 bases apart. The cysteine opens and the phenylalanine closes a CDR3 of 10 amino acids. This entry keeps only the CDR3 DNA: 30 bases, framed from base 1. The meaning of the sample's time point label: progressive disease on ibrutinib. For TCR beta library preparation, around 2 micrograms of genomic DNA were isolated from cryopreserved PBMCs. Longitudinal blood samples from CLL patients on ibrutinib monotherapy underwent high-throughput TCR beta sequencing. Patients were enrolled in a phase 2 open-label single-center ibrutinib monotherapy trial.

The clonotype was recovered from a human donor with chronic lymphocytic leukemia. The specimen comprised PBMCs, sampled at disease progression, from a patient treated with ibrutinib. Recombination joined TRBV20-1 with TRBJ1-1, with TRBD1 perhaps the D gene, on 5 matching bases. CDR3 sequence: CSAGRAEAFF. The nucleotides read TGCAGTGCCGGCAGGGCGGAAGCTTTCTTT.